These 19 T cell receptor beta chains share one sample of origin, sequenced in a study of blood T cell repertoires in COVID-19. Using immunoSEQ multiplex PCR, the repertoire was profiled, and TCRdb retains in-frame clones only, with some absent. The table includes under 95,000 clones, roughly 85% detected once. The sample taken for sequencing was peripheral blood. All receptors derive from a man in his 60s with acute or convalescent COVID-19.

V usage is TRBV15 and J usage is TRBJ2-1; 12 nucleotides match TRBD2. This CDR3 has 15 residues. J gave up 6 bases and V 4 bases, and 4 bases lay outside the gene matches. CDR1 and CDR2 (germline): LNHNV, YYDKDF (reference sequence). The CDR3 region is CATSILTSGGNEQFF. DNA for the CDR3: TGTGCCACCAGCATTCTGACTAGCGGGGGCAATGAGCAGTTCTTC.

The chain is built from TRBV6-1 and TRBJ2-3, with 12 bases lining up with TRBD2. V gave up 4 bases and J gave up 0 bases; unmatched junction bases: 8. Germline CDR1 and CDR2: MNHNS and SASEGT. This CDR3 is 18 amino acids long. The DNA for the CDR3 is TGTGCCAGCAGTGCGCTCCTAGCGGGGGGGGAAAGCACAGATACGCAGTATTTT. Encoded protein: CASSALLAGGESTDTQYF.

The chain joins TRBV18 to TRBJ1-1; 11 bases match TRBD1. CDR1 KGHSH and CDR2 LQKENI come from the germline V gene. The CDR3 loop spans 15 amino acids. Losses at the gene ends were 3 bases for V and 4 bases for J; bases not matched to a gene: 4. As DNA, the CDR3 is TGTGCCAGCTCACCTTTGGGACAGGGGGGCACTGAAGCTTTCTTT. It translates to CASSPLGQGGTEAFF.

The CDR3 coding sequence is TGTGCCACCAGTGATTTCAGGGGGTCTGGCTACACCTTC. This sequence encodes CATSDFRGSGYTF. V gene TRBV24-1 combines with J gene TRBJ1-2; 7 bases match TRBD1. With V trimmed by 1 base and J by 7 bases, 2 bases remained unmatched. The germline V gene has CDR1 KGHDR and CDR2 SFDVKD. The CDR3 spans 13 residues.

The V call is TRBV6-2 or TRBV6-3, the J call TRBJ2-5; 7 positions match TRBD2. This CDR3 is 17 amino acids long. The germline V gene encodes CDR1 MNHEY and CDR2 SVGEGT. With V trimmed by 4 bases and J by 1 base, 12 bases remained unmatched. The CDR3 DNA sequence: TGTGCCAGCAGTTCCCTTCGATTGCGGGGGACCCAAGAGACCCAGTACTTC. Translation: CASSSLRLRGTQETQYF.

This chain links TRBV6-5 with TRBJ1-1; no clear D. The CDR3 consists of 14 residues. Germline CDR1 is MNHEY and CDR2 is SVGAGI. V shed 6 bases and J shed 0 bases, with 11 bases lying between them. The CDR3 DNA reads TGTGCCAGCAGCCCGGGATTGATGAACACTGAAGCTTTCTTT. Translating it yields CASSPGLMNTEAFF.

The J gene is TRBJ2-7, the V gene TRBV6-5, with a weak D call TRBD2 (5 bases). Trimming shortened V by 6 bases and J by 3 bases, and 12 bases separated the two germline ends. Germline V gene lookup returns CDR1 MNHEY and CDR2 SVGAGI. CDR3 length: 13 residues. The CDR3 is CASRGRGSYEQYF. The CDR3 nucleotides read TGTGCCAGCAGGGGTCGGGGAAGCTACGAGCAGTACTTC.

The chain employs TRBV27 and TRBJ1-2; D not resolved. Germline-derived CDR1 and CDR2 are MNHEY and SMNVEV (reference sequence). The CDR3 sequence is 15 residues long. V dropped 3 bases and J dropped 2 bases, with 13 bases sitting between them. CDR3 nucleotides: TGTGCCAGCAGTTTCGAGGGCAGCTTAAACTATGGCTACACCTTC. The encoded protein is CASSFEGSLNYGYTF.

This clone was detected a few times. V usage is TRBV27 and J usage is TRBJ2-2; D gene unclear. V lost 3 bases and J lost 0, with 5 bases in between. The CDR3 covers 14 residues. The germline CDR1 and CDR2 sequences are MNHEY and SMNVEV (reference sequence). The CDR3 spells CASSFGPNTGELFF. The CDR3 DNA reads TGTGCCAGCAGTTTTGGGCCGAACACCGGGGAGCTGTTTTTT.

The chain combines TRBV4-1 with TRBJ1-4; D not certain. Between the trimmed V and J ends, which lost 4 bases and 8 bases, there was a span of 23 bases. The CDR3 is 17 amino acids. Germline loops: CDR1 MGHRA, CDR2 YSYEKL. CDR3 coding DNA: TGCGCCAGCAGCCCCCCGGGTCCAGGACGAGGAGGGGAAAAACTGTTTTTT. Protein product: CASSPPGPGRGGEKLFF.

The genes are TRBV7-2 and TRBJ1-2; weak D call: TRBD1 (6 bases). From germline, CDR1 is SGHTA and CDR2 FQGNSA. V shed 1 base and J shed 8 bases, with 14 bases lying between them. The CDR3 totals 14 residues. The CDR3 DNA sequence: TGTGCCAGCAGCTTAGGTGGGGGCGCTGGGGGCTACACCTTC. Its protein product is CASSLGGGAGGYTF.

The V and J genes are TRBV7-9 and TRBJ1-4; D is unresolved. The CDR3 loop spans 16 amino acids. The germline V gene has CDR1 SEHNR and CDR2 FQNEAQ (reference sequence). Trimming stripped 5 bases from V and 2 bases from J, with 15 bases between. The CDR3 nucleotides read TGTGCCAGCAGCCGGCAGGCCTCGTCGACTAATGAAAAACTGTTTTTT. Protein: CASSRQASSTNEKLFF. Using reference TRBV7-9 and TRBJ1-4 for the parts outside the CDR3, the full variable domain is DTGVSQNPRHKITKRGQNVTFRCDPISEHNRLYWYRQTLGQGPEFLTYFQNEAQLEKSRLLSDRFSAERPKGSFSTLEIQRTEQGDSAMYLCASSRQASSTNEKLFFGSGTQLSVL.

CDR3 amino acids: CAISELSRNSPLHF. For the CDR3, the DNA is TGTGCCATCAGTGAACTTTCGAGAAATTCACCCCTCCACTTT. The chain has TRBV10-3 and TRBJ1-6; D unresolved. The V gene's germline CDR1 is ENHRY and CDR2 SYGVKD. V dropped 3 bases and J dropped 7 bases, with 10 bases sitting between them. This CDR3 is built from 14 residues.

The rearrangement joins TRBV5-1 to TRBJ2-3; possible D gene TRBD1, 5 bases. The CDR3 is 13 amino acids. Germline CDR1 is SGHRS and CDR2 is YFSETQ. Trimming took off 7 bases at V and 0 bases at J, with 9 bases between the two ends. The CDR3 coding sequence is TGCGCCAGCGCCAGGGATAGCACAGATACGCAGTATTTT. Its translation is CASARDSTDTQYF.

This clone was picked up one time. This chain connects TRBV19 to TRBJ2-5; 7 bases are a match to TRBD1. CDR1 is LNHDA and CDR2 is SQIVND in the germline V gene (reference sequence). This CDR3 spans 15 amino acids. Trimming removed 4 bases from V and 2 bases from J; junction bases left unmatched: 7. The CDR3 protein is CASSTLMGQQETQYF. In DNA form, the CDR3 reads TGTGCCAGTAGTACCCTTATGGGACAGCAAGAGACCCAGTACTTC. Looking up the rest from reference TRBV19 and TRBJ2-5 gives the full variable domain: DGGITQSPKYLFRKEGQNVTLSCEQNLNHDAMYWYRQDPGQGLRLIYYSQIVNDFQKGDIAEGYSVSREKKESFPLTVTSAQKNPTAFYLCASSTLMGQQETQYFGPGTRLLVL.

The genes are TRBV21-1 and TRBJ2-7; TRBD2, the table's D call, lacks a check against the DNA. TRBV21-1 is described as a pseudogene. CDR3 length: 16 residues. The CDR3 DNA reads as TGTGCCAGCAACTCCCCGGGGGTAGCGGAATCCTACGAGCAGTACTTC. It codes for CASNSPGVAESYEQYF.

This sequence joins TRBV5-4 and TRBJ2-7; maybe TRBD1 (5 bases). Germline V gene data show CDR1 as SGHNT and CDR2 as YYREEE (reference sequence). Trimming stripped 1 base from V and 2 bases from J, with 10 bases between. This CDR3 has 14 residues. The chain's CDR3 is CASSLNTDTYEQYF. CDR3 sequence (DNA): TGTGCCAGCAGCTTGAACACGGACACCTACGAGCAGTACTTC. Using reference TRBV5-4 and TRBJ2-7 for the parts outside the CDR3, the full variable domain is ETGVTQSPTHLIKTRGQQVTLRCSSQSGHNTVSWYQQALGQGPQFIFQYYREEENGRGNFPPRFSGLQFPNYSSELNVNALELDDSALYLCASSLNTDTYEQYFGPGTRLTVT.

This chain uses TRBV21-1 with TRBJ1-6; the table gives TRBD1 as D, unverified against the DNA. TRBV21-1 is listed as a pseudogene. This CDR3 spans 17 amino acids. The CDR3 spells CASSSHRGRVSNSPLHF. In DNA form, the CDR3 reads TGTGCCAGCAGCTCGCACAGGGGAAGAGTGAGCAATTCACCCCTCCACTTT.

The V and J genes are TRBV7-7 and TRBJ2-1; 7 nucleotides align to TRBD2. Germline V gene lookup returns CDR1 SSHAT and CDR2 FNYEAQ (reference sequence). V lost 3 bases, J lost 7 bases, and 9 bases stayed unmatched. The CDR3 has 15 residues. CDR3 nucleotide sequence: TGTGCCAGCAGCTTTTCTAGCGGTCCCGGTAATGAGCAGTTCTTC. Translating it yields CASSFSSGPGNEQFF.